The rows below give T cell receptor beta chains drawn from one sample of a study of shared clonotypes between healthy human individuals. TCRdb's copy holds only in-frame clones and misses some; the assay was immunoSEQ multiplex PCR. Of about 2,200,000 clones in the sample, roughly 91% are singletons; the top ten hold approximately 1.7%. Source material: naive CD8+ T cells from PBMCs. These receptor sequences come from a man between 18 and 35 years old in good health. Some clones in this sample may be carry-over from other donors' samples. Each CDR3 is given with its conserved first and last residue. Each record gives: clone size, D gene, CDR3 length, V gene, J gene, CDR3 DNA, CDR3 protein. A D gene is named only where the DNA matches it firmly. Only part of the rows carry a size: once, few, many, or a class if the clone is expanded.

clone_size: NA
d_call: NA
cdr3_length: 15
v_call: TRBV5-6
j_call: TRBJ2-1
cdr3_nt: TGTGCCAGCAGCTTTGGGGTTTCGGTACACAATGAGCAGTTCTTC
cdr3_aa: CASSFGVSVHNEQFF

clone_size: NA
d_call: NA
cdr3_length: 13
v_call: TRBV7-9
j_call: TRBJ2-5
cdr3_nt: TGTGCCAGCAGCCTGCCGTACCAAGAGACCCAGTACTTC
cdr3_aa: CASSLPYQETQYF

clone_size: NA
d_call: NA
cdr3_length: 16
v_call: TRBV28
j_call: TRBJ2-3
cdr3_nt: TGTGCCAGCAGTTACCCCCCAGACAGGCTCGGGGATACGCAGTATTTT
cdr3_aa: CASSYPPDRLGDTQYF

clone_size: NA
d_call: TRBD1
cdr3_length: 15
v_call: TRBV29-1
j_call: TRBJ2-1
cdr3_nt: TGCAGCGTTCCGCCGGGACAGAGCTCCTACAATGAGCAGTTCTTC
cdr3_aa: CSVPPGQSSYNEQFF

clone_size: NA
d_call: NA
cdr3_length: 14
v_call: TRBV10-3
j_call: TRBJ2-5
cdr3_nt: TGTGCCATCCGACGGGGCGAGGGTGGAGAGACCCAGTACTTC
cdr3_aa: CAIRRGEGGETQYF

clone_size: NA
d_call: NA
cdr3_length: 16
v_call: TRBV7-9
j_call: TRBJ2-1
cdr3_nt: TGTGCCAGCAGCCAGATACTAGGGCCGTGGCTCAATGAGCAGTTCTTC
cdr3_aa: CASSQILGPWLNEQFF

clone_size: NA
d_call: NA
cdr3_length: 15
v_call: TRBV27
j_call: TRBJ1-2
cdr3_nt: TGTGCCAGCAGTTTTGGCCGGGGCGTTATTTATGGCTACACCTTC
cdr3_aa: CASSFGRGVIYGYTF

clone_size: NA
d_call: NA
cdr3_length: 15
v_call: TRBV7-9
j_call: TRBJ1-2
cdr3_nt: TGTGCCAGCAGCTTAGCGCTGGGCCCTAACTATGGCTACACCTTC
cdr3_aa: CASSLALGPNYGYTF

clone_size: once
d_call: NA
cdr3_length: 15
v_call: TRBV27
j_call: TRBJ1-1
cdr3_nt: TGTGCCAGCAGTTTAAGTGGGGCGGCGAGGACTGAAGCTTTCTTT
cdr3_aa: CASSLSGAARTEAFF

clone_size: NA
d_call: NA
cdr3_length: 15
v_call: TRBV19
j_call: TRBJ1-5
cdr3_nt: TGTGCCACCGCCCCCCCTGGCCACGACCGGGGGCCCCAGCATTTT
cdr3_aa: CATAPPGHDRGPQHF

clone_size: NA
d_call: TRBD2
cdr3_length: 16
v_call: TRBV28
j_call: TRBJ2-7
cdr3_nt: TGTGCCAGCAGTTTTGGACTAGCCCTAAACTCCTACGAGCAGTACTTC
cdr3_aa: CASSFGLALNSYEQYF

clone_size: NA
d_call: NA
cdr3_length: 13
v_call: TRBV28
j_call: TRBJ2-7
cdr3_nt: TGTGCCAGCAGACGACAGTCAGCGGTCGAGCAGTACTTC
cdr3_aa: CASRRQSAVEQYF

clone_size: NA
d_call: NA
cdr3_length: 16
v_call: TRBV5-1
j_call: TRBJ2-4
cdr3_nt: TGCGCCAGCAGCCAATGGACACCTCTAGCCAAAAACATTCAGTACTTC
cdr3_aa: CASSQWTPLAKNIQYF

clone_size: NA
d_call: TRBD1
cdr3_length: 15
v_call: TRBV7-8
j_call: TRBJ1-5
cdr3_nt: TGTGCCAGCAGCCCAGGGACAGGGGGAGGTCAGCCCCAGCATTTT
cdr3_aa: CASSPGTGGGQPQHF

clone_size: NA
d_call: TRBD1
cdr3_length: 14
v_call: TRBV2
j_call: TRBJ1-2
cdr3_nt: TGTGCCAGCAGCAGGACAGGGCCCGGCTATGGCTACACCTTC
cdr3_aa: CASSRTGPGYGYTF

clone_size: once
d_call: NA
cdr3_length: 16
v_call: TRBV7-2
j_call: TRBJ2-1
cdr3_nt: TGTGCCAGCAGCTTAGTGTTAGCGAGACCGTACAATGAGCAGTTCTTC
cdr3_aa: CASSLVLARPYNEQFF

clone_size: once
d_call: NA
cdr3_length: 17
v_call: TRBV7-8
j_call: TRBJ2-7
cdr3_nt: TGTGCCAGCAGCTTAATCTTCTTGGGGGAGGAATCCTACGAGCAGTACTTC
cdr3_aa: CASSLIFLGEESYEQYF

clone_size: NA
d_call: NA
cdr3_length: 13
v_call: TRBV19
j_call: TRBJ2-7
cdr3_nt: TGTGCCAGTAGTATCGGGATCTCCTACGAGCAGTACTTC
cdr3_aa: CASSIGISYEQYF

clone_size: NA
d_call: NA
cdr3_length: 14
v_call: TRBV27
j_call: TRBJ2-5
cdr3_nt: TGTGCCAGCAGTTTATCGATTGGGGTGGAGACCCAGTACTTC
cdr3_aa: CASSLSIGVETQYF

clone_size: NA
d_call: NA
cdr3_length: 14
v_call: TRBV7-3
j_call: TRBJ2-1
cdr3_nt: TGTGCCAGCAGCTTAGGCGGGGACTACAATGAGCAGTTCTTC
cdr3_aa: CASSLGGDYNEQFF

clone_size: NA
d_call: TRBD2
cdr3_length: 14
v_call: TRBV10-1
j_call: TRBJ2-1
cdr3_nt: TGCGCCAGCAGTGAATTTGAGGGAGGGAATGAGCAGTTCTTC
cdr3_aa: CASSEFEGGNEQFF

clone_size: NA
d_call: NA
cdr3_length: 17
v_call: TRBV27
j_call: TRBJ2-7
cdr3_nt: TGTGCCAGCAGCCACTACTCGCTTATGGGGACCTTCTACGAGCAGTACTTC
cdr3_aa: CASSHYSLMGTFYEQYF

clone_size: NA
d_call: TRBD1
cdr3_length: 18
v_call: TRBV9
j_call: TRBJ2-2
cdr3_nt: TGTGCCAGCAGCCAGACTCAAACCACGACAGGGTTCACCGGGGAGCTGTTTTTT
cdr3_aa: CASSQTQTTTGFTGELFF

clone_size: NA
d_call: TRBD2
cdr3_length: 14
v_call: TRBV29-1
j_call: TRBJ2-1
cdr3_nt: TGCAGCGCTAGCGGGAGGGCCTCGATGTATGAGCAGTTCTTC
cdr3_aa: CSASGRASMYEQFF